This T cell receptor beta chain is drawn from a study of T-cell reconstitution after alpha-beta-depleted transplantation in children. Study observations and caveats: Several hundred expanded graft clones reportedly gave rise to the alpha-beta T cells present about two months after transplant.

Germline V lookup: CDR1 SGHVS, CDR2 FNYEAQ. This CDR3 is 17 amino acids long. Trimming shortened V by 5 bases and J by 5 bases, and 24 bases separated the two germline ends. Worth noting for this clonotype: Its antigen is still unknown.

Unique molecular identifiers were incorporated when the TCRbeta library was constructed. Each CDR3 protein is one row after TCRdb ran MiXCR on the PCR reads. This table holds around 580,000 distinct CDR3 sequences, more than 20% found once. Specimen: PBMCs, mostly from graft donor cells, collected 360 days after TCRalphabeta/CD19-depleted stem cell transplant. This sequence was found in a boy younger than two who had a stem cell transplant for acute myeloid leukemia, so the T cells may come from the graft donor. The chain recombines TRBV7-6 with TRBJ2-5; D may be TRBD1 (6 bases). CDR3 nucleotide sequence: TGTGCCAGCAGCCAGACACAGGGTGAAAGGGTGTGGGAGACCCAGTACTTC. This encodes CASSQTQGERVWETQYF.